The next 17 T cell receptor beta chains were all read from a single sample in a study of shared clonotypes between healthy human individuals (TCRdb year 2020). Libraries were made using the immunoSEQ multiplex PCR assay. TCRdb took over this immuneACCESS table, retaining in-frame rearrangements with V and J assigned. Such tables are incomplete; in checked studies, under half of the missing clones stem from an unresolved V gene, and the remainder is unexplained. For this sample the table gives about a million clones, of which approximately 75% were detected only once. The top ten hold 0.89% of the sample. Sequences were obtained from memory CD4+ T cells from PBMCs. The intended sense of this specimen's cell subset or site label: CD45RA-negative fraction. The receptors were gathered from a man in his late teens or twenties in good health. Some clones in this sample may be carry-over from other donors' samples.

This rearrangement joins TRBV10-3 to TRBJ2-7; 14 bases align to TRBD2. J lost 6 bases, V lost 2 bases, and 3 bases had no gene match. Germline V gene sequence: CDR1 ENHRY, CDR2 SYGVKD. This CDR3 has 15 amino acids. For the CDR3, the DNA is TGTGCCATCAGTGAGATGACTAGCGGGAGGGTCGAGCAGTACTTC. This gives the protein CAISEMTSGRVEQYF.

This rearrangement joins TRBV10-3 to TRBJ2-7, with D perhaps TRBD2 (6 bases). Looked up from germline, CDR1 is ENHRY and CDR2 is SYGVKD. This CDR3 has 15 residues. V was cut by 7 bases and J by 0 bases, with 16 bases left in between. The DNA for the CDR3 is TGTGCCATCACGTTTACGCGGGACGACTCCTACGAGCAGTACTTC. Its translation is CAITFTRDDSYEQYF.

This sequence joins TRBV2 and TRBJ2-7; 10 bases are a match to TRBD2. V was clipped by 6 bases and J by 4 bases; unmatched bases: 6. The CDR3 has 14 amino acids. Germline CDR1 reads SNHLY; CDR2 reads FYNNEI. CDR3 DNA: TGTGCCAGCAGCGAGCGGGAGGGCCGATACGAGCAGTACTTC. Its protein is CASSEREGRYEQYF.

The genes are TRBV6-1 and TRBJ1-5, with D perhaps TRBD1 (5 bases). The CDR3 loop spans 16 amino acids. V was trimmed by 3 bases and J by 3 bases, leaving 15 bases between them. Germline assignment: CDR1 MNHNS and CDR2 SASEGT. The CDR3 protein is CASSDRDGSFNQPQHF. CDR3 DNA: TGTGCCAGCAGTGACCGGGACGGAAGTTTCAATCAGCCCCAGCATTTT.

The chain couples TRBV7-9 to TRBJ2-1; D possibly corresponds to TRBD2 (5 bases). Trimming removed 5 bases at V and 6 bases at J, with 11 bases between. The CDR3 has 13 amino acids. The germline V gene encodes CDR1 SEHNR and CDR2 FQNEAQ (reference sequence). Here the CDR3 reads CASSRIGGNEQFF. In DNA form, the CDR3 reads TGTGCCAGCAGCCGGATCGGAGGCAATGAGCAGTTCTTC.

This chain joins TRBV6-5 and TRBJ2-1, with 9 bases that match TRBD1. V trimming: 10 bases; J trimming: 7 bases; junction bases outside the gene matches: 8. The CDR3 extends over 13 amino acids. CDR1 is MNHEY, CDR2 SVGAGI, per germline. CDR3 bases: TGTGCCACCAGGACAGGGGTATGGAATGAGCAGTTCTTC. This gives the protein CATRTGVWNEQFF.

The chain carries TRBV29-1 and TRBJ1-5, with 12 positions matching TRBD1. The CDR3 sequence is 18 residues long. V lost 6 bases and J lost 2; bases outside the gene matches: 14. Germline values: CDR1 SQVTM, CDR2 ANQGSEA. The CDR3 sequence: CSVSLPGQGAVGNQPQHF. The CDR3 DNA reads TGCAGCGTGTCTTTACCGGGACAGGGGGCAGTTGGCAATCAGCCCCAGCATTTT.

A single count supports this clone. The chain links TRBV28 to TRBJ2-5, with D unclear. The CDR3 extends over 10 amino acids. Germline CDR1 MDHEN, CDR2 SYDVKM. V was shortened by 8 bases and J by 0 bases, with 1 base between the two germline ends. The CDR3 DNA follows: TGTGCCAGCTACCAAGAGACCCAGTACTTC. This translates into CASYQETQYF.

On this clone: A far bigger clonotype differs at one base, so this is likely a read error. This rearrangement joins TRBV27 to TRBJ1-5; D not certain. The ends were cut back, 7 bases at V and 4 bases at J, with 26 bases in the middle. The CDR3 runs to 18 residues. From germline, CDR1 is MNHEY and CDR2 SMNVEV (reference sequence). The CDR3 loop reads CASTRRGRGNIRNQPQHF. In nucleotides, the CDR3 is TGTGCCAGCACACGGAGAGGACGGGGAAATATTAGGAATCAGCCCCAGCATTTT.

The rearrangement uses TRBV28 and TRBJ1-2, with 10 bases that match TRBD1. J lost 4 bases, V lost 4 bases, and 9 bases had no gene match. CDR1 is MDHEN, CDR2 SYDVKM, per germline. CDR3 length: 16 residues. The CDR3 loop is CASSSPGTGDPYGYTF. The CDR3 DNA reads as TGTGCCAGCAGTTCGCCCGGGACAGGGGATCCCTATGGCTACACCTTC.

This clone has just a few counts. The rearrangement joins TRBV7-3 to TRBJ2-1; possible D gene TRBD2, 6 bases. V shed 2 bases and J shed 8 bases, with 13 bases lying between them. The CDR3 totals 14 residues. CDR1 and CDR2 from the germline V gene are SGHTA and FQGTGA. CDR3 nucleotide sequence: TGTGCCAGCAGCTTAGGCGGGATGGGGGATGAGCAGTTCTTC. Its protein is CASSLGGMGDEQFF. Variable domain in full (rest from reference TRBV7-3 and TRBJ2-1): GAGVSQTPSNKVTEKGKYVELRCDPISGHTALYWYRQSLGQGPEFLIYFQGTGAADDSGLPNDRFFAVRPEGSVSTLKIQRTERGDSAVYLCASSLGGMGDEQFFGPGTRLTVL.

The rearrangement uses TRBV5-6 and TRBJ2-3; 10 positions agree with TRBD2. The CDR3 extends over 16 amino acids. Germline CDR1 and CDR2: SGHDT and YYEEEE. J gave up 1 base and V 7 bases, and 9 bases lay outside the gene matches. The CDR3 reads CASVYLAGVGTDTQYF. As DNA, the CDR3 is TGTGCCAGCGTCTACCTAGCGGGAGTGGGCACAGATACGCAGTATTTT.

The CDR3 reads CAEGQDYGYTF. CDR3 coding DNA: TGTGCCGAGGGGCAGGACTATGGCTACACCTTC. This sequence joins TRBV30 and TRBJ1-2, with D perhaps TRBD1 (5 bases). Trimming removed 8 bases from V and 3 bases from J, with 10 bases in between. Germline V gene sequence: CDR1 GTSNPN, CDR2 SVGIG (reference sequence). This CDR3 has 11 residues.

This chain connects TRBV7-3 to TRBJ2-7, with 9 nucleotides matching TRBD2. The CDR3 loop spans 15 amino acids. The V gene's germline CDR1 is SGHTA and CDR2 FQGTGA. V shed 0 bases, J shed 5 bases, and the junction held 5 bases outside the gene matches. The CDR3 DNA sequence: TGTGCCAGCAGCTTAACTAGCGGGAGTATCAACGAGCAGTACTTC. Protein product: CASSLTSGSINEQYF.

The chain uses TRBV9 and TRBJ1-2; D is unclear. The CDR3 has 13 residues. Germline V lookup: CDR1 SGDLS, CDR2 YYNGEE. Deletions cut 0 bases from V and 8 bases from J, with 11 bases between. CDR3 residues: CASSVAGVRGYTF. CDR3 nucleotide sequence: TGTGCCAGCAGCGTAGCAGGAGTGAGAGGCTACACCTTC.

CDR3 coding DNA: TGCGCCAGCAGCTGGGCAGGGACTAGCGGGAGTTCCTACGAGCAGTACTTC. Protein: CASSWAGTSGSSYEQYF. V is TRBV5-1 and J is TRBJ2-7; 14 nucleotides line up with TRBD2. CDR1 SGHRS and CDR2 YFSETQ come from the germline V gene. The CDR3 is 17 residues long. Losses at the gene ends were 3 bases for V and 1 base for J; bases not matched to a gene: 6.

The J gene is TRBJ2-3, the V gene TRBV7-3; D is possibly TRBD1 or TRBD2 (5 bases each). V lost 3 bases, J lost 6 bases, and 10 bases lay in between. Germline V gene lookup returns CDR1 SGHTA and CDR2 FQGTGA. CDR3 length: 13 residues. The CDR3 nucleotides are TGTGCCAGCAGCTTCGGGACCAGGGATACGCAGTATTTT. It translates to CASSFGTRDTQYF.